These 16 T cell receptor beta chains were sequenced from one sample in a study of blood T cells in healthy people across ages. Then a second PCR, running roughly 7 to 11 cycles, was carried out with a sample-barcoded 5' primer and a J-beta primer mix. TCRdb processed the 5' RACE reads anew with MiXCR; each CDR3 protein has one entry. The data hold 500,000 to 550,000 distinct CDR3 sequences, with about 24% observed a single time. The sample also formed part of further work on T cells of mothers and their children.

Sequencing was performed on blood. The receptors stem from a boy aged 5-17 years in good health.

The V and J genes are TRBV20-1 and TRBJ2-7, with D perhaps matching TRBD1 (6 bases). The CDR3 extends over 15 amino acids. Per the germline V gene, CDR1 is DFQATT and CDR2 is SNEGSKA (reference sequence). Trimming pared 6 bases from V and 2 bases from J, leaving 20 bases between. The CDR3 nucleotides are TGCAGTGCCCTACCACAGGGCAGCCTGACCTACGAGCAGTACTTC. This gives the protein CSALPQGSLTYEQYF.

This clonotype has more than one count but fewer than ten. The V gene is TRBV25-1, the J gene TRBJ2-5; no clear D. The V gene lost 8 bases and the J gene lost 5 bases, with 12 bases spanning the gap. The CDR3 has 12 residues. Looked up from germline, CDR1 is MGHDK and CDR2 is SYGVNS. Here the CDR3 reads CASALGWETQYF. CDR3 in DNA: TGTGCCAGCGCCCTGGGGTGGGAGACCCAGTACTTC.

The chain couples TRBV9 to TRBJ2-1, with TRBD2 matching over 11 bases. The CDR3 sequence is 18 residues long. After removal of 3 bases from V and 8 bases from J, the junction contained 16 bases not matched to a gene. The V gene's germline CDR1 is SGDLS and CDR2 YYNGEE. The CDR3 reads CASSDRGGILAGVDEQFF. In DNA form, the CDR3 reads TGTGCCAGCAGCGACAGGGGAGGGATACTAGCGGGGGTGGATGAGCAGTTCTTC.

V and J are TRBV11-2 and TRBJ2-1, with 12 bases aligning to TRBD2. This CDR3 comprises 20 residues. Germline V CDR1 and CDR2: SGHAT, FQNNGV. V was clipped by 5 bases and J by 4 bases; unmatched bases: 18. Written as DNA, the CDR3 is TGTGCCAGCAGCCCACGGCGGGAGGCTAGCGGGAGGGATCCATACAATGAGCAGTTCTTC. It specifies CASSPRREASGRDPYNEQFF.

In its sample, this clonotype was seen many times. The genes are TRBV12-3 or TRBV12-4 and TRBJ2-5; D might be TRBD2 (6 bases). The CDR3 covers 14 residues. Trimming removed 4 bases at V and 2 bases at J, with 11 bases between. The CDR3, as DNA: TGTGCCAGCAGTTGGACCGGGAGTCAAGAGACCCAGTACTTC. Residues: CASSWTGSQETQYF.

This chain joins TRBV20-1 and TRBJ1-3; the D is unclear. Trimming left V 2 bases short and J 4 bases short, with 9 bases between. The CDR3 has 13 residues. In germline, CDR1 is DFQATT, CDR2 SNEGSKA (reference sequence). This chain's CDR3 is CSARRPGGNTIYF. CDR3 nucleotides: TGCAGTGCTAGACGCCCAGGCGGAAACACCATATATTTT.

The J gene is TRBJ1-1, the V gene TRBV4-3; the match to TRBD1 covers 10 bases. Trimming took 2 bases from V and 0 from J; bases not matched to a gene: 6. Germline CDR1 LGHNA, CDR2 YSLEER. This CDR3 has 17 amino acids. CDR3 residues: CASSQLPGQGMNTEAFF. CDR3 bases: TGCGCCAGCAGCCAACTTCCGGGACAGGGGATGAACACTGAAGCTTTCTTT.

This chain connects TRBV19 to TRBJ2-3; D call uncertain. CDR1 and CDR2 (germline): LNHDA, SQIVND (reference sequence). This CDR3 has 12 amino acids. The ends were cut back, 3 bases at V and 6 bases at J, with 7 bases in the middle. The chain's CDR3 is CASSIHADTQYF. The CDR3 DNA reads as TGTGCCAGTAGTATCCACGCGGATACGCAGTATTTT. Variable domain in full (rest from reference TRBV19 and TRBJ2-3): DGGITQSPKYLFRKEGQNVTLSCEQNLNHDAMYWYRQDPGQGLRLIYYSQIVNDFQKGDIAEGYSVSREKKESFPLTVTSAQKNPTAFYLCASSIHADTQYFGPGTRLTVL.

This clonotype was recorded at least ten times. This sequence joins TRBV10-3 and TRBJ2-4; D is unclear. Trimming took 0 bases from V and 15 from J, leaving 15 bases between them. Germline V lookup: CDR1 ENHRY, CDR2 SYGVKD. The CDR3 totals 13 residues. DNA for the CDR3: TGTGCCATCAGTGAGTCGGGAATCGAAACGACGTACTTC. It yields the protein CAISESGIETTYF.

The J gene is TRBJ1-2, the V gene TRBV18; perhaps TRBD1 as D (5 bases). V was pared by 1 base and J by 8 bases, with 11 bases between. The CDR3 has 13 residues. CDR1 and CDR2 (germline): KGHSH, LQKENI. The CDR3 nucleotides read TGTGCCAGCTCACCACGAAAACGGGACGGCTACACCTTC. It codes for CASSPRKRDGYTF.

The count of this clonotype is one. The rearrangement joins TRBV6-2 or TRBV6-3 to TRBJ2-5, with TRBD2 matching over 7 bases. Gene TRBJ2-7 matches the end of the DNA better, so the J call may be wrong. CDR3 size: 12 residues. CDR1 is MNHEY, CDR2 SVGEGT, per germline. CDR3 nucleotides: TGTGCCAGCAGTCGGGGAGGGGACGAGCAGTACTTC. Residues: CASSRGGDEQYF.

This clonotype was seen a handful of times. This chain connects TRBV7-2 to TRBJ1-2; unclear D gene. The CDR3 contains 12 residues. Germline V gives CDR1 SGHTA, CDR2 FQGNSA. Trimming stripped 3 bases from V and 8 bases from J, with 10 bases between. CDR3 amino acids: CASSFSGVGYTF. CDR3 nucleotide sequence: TGTGCCAGCAGCTTTTCCGGGGTCGGCTACACCTTC.

The chain joins TRBV5-1 to TRBJ1-1, with D possibly TRBD1 on 5 matching bases. The CDR3 extends over 14 amino acids. V dropped 6 bases and J dropped 2 bases, with 14 bases sitting between them. Germline assignment: CDR1 SGHRS and CDR2 YFSETQ. This CDR3 is CASTVGDFNTEAFF. The CDR3 DNA sequence: TGCGCCAGCACCGTTGGGGACTTCAACACTGAAGCTTTCTTT.

This clonotype was seen ten or more times. The chain employs TRBV29-1 and TRBJ2-3; the match to TRBD1 covers 9 bases. CDR3 length equals 15 residues. V shed 4 bases, J shed 6 bases, and the junction held 11 bases outside the gene matches. From germline, CDR1 is SQVTM and CDR2 ANQGSEA. The CDR3 sequence: CSVVSGTGSQDTQYF. The CDR3 DNA sequence: TGCAGCGTTGTTTCCGGGACAGGGTCACAGGATACGCAGTATTTT.

This clonotype appeared a few times. The V gene is TRBV13, the J gene TRBJ2-5, with unresolved D. V was pared by 5 bases and J by 0 bases, with 16 bases between. The CDR3 consists of 16 residues. Germline CDR1 is PRHDT and CDR2 is FYEKMQ (reference sequence). The CDR3, as DNA: TGTGCCAGCAGCAGCTTACGCAGTGAGAACCAAGAGACCCAGTACTTC. Translating gives CASSSLRSENQETQYF.

This sequence joins TRBV20-1 and TRBJ2-5, with 8 bases aligning to TRBD2. The CDR3 consists of 17 residues. V lost 7 bases, J lost 4 bases, and 20 bases stayed unmatched. Germline V gene lookup returns CDR1 DFQATT and CDR2 SNEGSKA (reference sequence). This CDR3 is CSVTQSSGSGLPETQYF. Here the CDR3 DNA reads TGCAGTGTAACACAATCGAGCGGGAGTGGCCTTCCAGAGACCCAGTACTTC.